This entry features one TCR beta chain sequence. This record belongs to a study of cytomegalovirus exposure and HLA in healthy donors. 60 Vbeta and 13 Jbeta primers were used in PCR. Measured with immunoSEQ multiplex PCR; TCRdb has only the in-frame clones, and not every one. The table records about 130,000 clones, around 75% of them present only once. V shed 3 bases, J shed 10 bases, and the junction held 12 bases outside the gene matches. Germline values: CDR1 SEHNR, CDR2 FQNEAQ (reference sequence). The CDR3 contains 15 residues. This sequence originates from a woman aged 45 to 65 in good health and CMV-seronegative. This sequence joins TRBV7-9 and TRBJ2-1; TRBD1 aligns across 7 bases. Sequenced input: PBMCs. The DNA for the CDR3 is TGTGCCAGCAGCTTGTCGGACAGGCGCCTGAAGGAGCAGTTCTTC. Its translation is CASSLSDRRLKEQFF.